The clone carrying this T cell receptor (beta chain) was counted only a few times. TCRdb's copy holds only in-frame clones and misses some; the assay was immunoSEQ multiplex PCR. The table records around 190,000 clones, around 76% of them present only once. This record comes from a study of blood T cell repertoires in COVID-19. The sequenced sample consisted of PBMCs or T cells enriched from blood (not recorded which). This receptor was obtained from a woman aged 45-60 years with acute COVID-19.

Written as DNA, the CDR3 is TGTGCCAGCACCATACGGACAGGGCTCTATGGCTACACCTTC. It encodes CASTIRTGLYGYTF. The V call is TRBV28, the J call TRBJ1-2; TRBD1 aligns across 8 bases. Germline CDR1 reads MDHEN; CDR2 reads SYDVKM. The CDR3 runs to 14 residues. J gave up 4 bases and V 7 bases, and 8 bases lay outside the gene matches.